Below are 14 T cell receptor beta chains sequenced from a single sample in a study of blood T cell repertoires in COVID-19. The assay was immunoSEQ multiplex PCR, and TCRdb's table has in-frame clones only and misses some. The table records 450,000 or so clones, about nine tenths of them present only once. Source material: PBMCs or T cells enriched from blood (not recorded which). These receptors originate from a young man who had recovered from COVID-19.

This clone was detected once. V and J are TRBV13 and TRBJ1-1; D is unclear. This CDR3 region has 13 residues. Looked up from germline, CDR1 is PRHDT and CDR2 is FYEKMQ (reference sequence). The germline V and J ends were trimmed by 6 bases and 2 bases, with 10 bases remaining between them. CDR3 sequence reads: CASRLAINTEAFF. The CDR3 bases are TGTGCCAGCAGGCTAGCTATTAACACTGAAGCTTTCTTT.

V gene TRBV28 combines with J gene TRBJ2-4; D unclear. Per the germline V gene, CDR1 is MDHEN and CDR2 is SYDVKM. This CDR3 has 16 residues. Between the trimmed V and J ends, which lost 3 bases and 0 bases, there was a span of 12 bases. The CDR3 bases are TGTGCCAGCAGTTTTTGGCAGGCCCTAGCCAAAAACATTCAGTACTTC. Its translation is CASSFWQALAKNIQYF. Variable domain in full (rest from reference TRBV28 and TRBJ2-4): DVKVTQSSRYLVKRTGEKVFLECVQDMDHENMFWYRQDPGLGLRLIYFSYDVKMKEKGDIPEGYSVSREKKERFSLILESASTNQTSMYLCASSFWQALAKNIQYFGAGTRLSVL.

The V gene is TRBV29-1, the J gene TRBJ2-7; 12 positions match TRBD1. Looked up from germline, CDR1 is SQVTM and CDR2 is ANQGSEA. The CDR3 is 13 amino acids. The ends lost 6 bases at V and 5 bases at J; junction bases unmatched: 5. CDR3 coding DNA: TGCAGCGTAGGGGACAGGGGGCTCCACGAGCAGTACTTC. Its protein product is CSVGDRGLHEQYF.

This clone occurred once. The chain couples TRBV3-1 (or the pseudogene TRBV3-2) to TRBJ2-7; 7 nucleotides match TRBD1. The length of the CDR3 is 15 residues. Germline V gene data show CDR1 as LGHDT and CDR2 as YNNKEL (reference sequence). V shed 1 base, J shed 3 bases, and the junction held 6 bases outside the gene matches. As DNA, the CDR3 is TGTGCCAGCAGCCAAGGACAGGGCCTTATCTACGAGCAGTACTTC. Protein: CASSQGQGLIYEQYF.

This chain links TRBV6-5 with TRBJ1-1, with D unclear. This CDR3 contains 14 residues. The ends were cut back, 4 bases at V and 3 bases at J, with 12 bases in the middle. Germline V gene data show CDR1 as MNHEY and CDR2 as SVGAGI. Written as DNA, the CDR3 is TGTGCCAGCAGTTGGGCCTACGGGGACACTGAAGCTTTCTTT. Translated: CASSWAYGDTEAFF.

The rearrangement joins TRBV28 to TRBJ2-5; D is possibly TRBD1 (6 bases). This CDR3 comprises 14 residues. Germline values: CDR1 MDHEN, CDR2 SYDVKM. With 5 bases removed from V and 4 bases from J, the gap between germline ends came to 14 bases. The CDR3 here is CASSAHRDGETQYF. DNA for the CDR3: TGTGCCAGCAGTGCACACAGGGATGGAGAGACCCAGTACTTC.

The chain has TRBV27 and TRBJ2-1; no clear D gene. The V gene's germline CDR1 is MNHEY and CDR2 SMNVEV (reference sequence). V was cut by 3 bases and J by 5 bases, with 14 bases left in between. This CDR3 spans 15 amino acids. Here the CDR3 DNA reads TGTGCCAGCAGTTTGGGCCCCTCCACAAACAATGAGCAGTTCTTC. Its translation: CASSLGPSTNNEQFF.

The sample holds a few counts of this clone. V and J are TRBV5-1 and TRBJ2-3; tentative D call: TRBD1 (6 bases). Germline loops: CDR1 SGHRS, CDR2 YFSETQ. Between the trimmed V and J ends, which lost 1 base and 4 bases, there was a span of 10 bases. This CDR3 has 14 amino acids. The CDR3 DNA sequence: TGCGCCAGCAGCTTGTACAGGGAATCAGATACGCAGTATTTT. Translated, it gives CASSLYRESDTQYF.

This clone was counted between two and nine times. The chain combines TRBV4-1 with TRBJ2-7; D might be TRBD1 (5 bases). The V gene's germline CDR1 is MGHRA and CDR2 YSYEKL. Trimming shortened V by 0 bases and J by 4 bases, and 13 bases separated the two germline ends. The CDR3 spans 15 residues. CDR3 sequence reads: CASSQEQDTEYEQYF. CDR3 nucleotide sequence: TGCGCCAGCAGCCAAGAGCAGGACACCGAATACGAGCAGTACTTC.

V and J are TRBV7-8 and TRBJ1-2; 8 positions match TRBD1. The CDR3 is 17 residues long. The junction had 14 bases not matched to a gene; V was cut back by 4 bases and J by 4 bases. Germline CDR1 and CDR2: SGHVS and FQNEAQ. CDR3: CASSSGQGDLLIYGYTF. CDR3 sequence (DNA): TGTGCCAGCAGCTCCGGACAGGGAGACCTTCTTATCTATGGCTACACCTTC.

The chain recombines TRBV5-1 with TRBJ1-1; 9 positions match TRBD1. V lost 4 bases and J lost 2; bases outside the gene matches: 6. The germline gives CDR1 SGHRS, CDR2 YFSETQ. The CDR3 length is 15 residues. DNA for the CDR3: TGCGCCAGCAGCGCCACGGGACAGGGAAACACTGAAGCTTTCTTT. Translating it yields CASSATGQGNTEAFF.

The chain couples TRBV28 to TRBJ1-2, with D unclear. The germline V gene encodes CDR1 MDHEN and CDR2 SYDVKM. The CDR3 runs to 13 residues. The V end lost 3 bases, the J end lost 8 bases, and 13 bases lay between the germline ends. The CDR3 spells CASSFRQRQGYTF. The CDR3 DNA reads TGTGCCAGCAGTTTTAGACAACGGCAGGGCTACACCTTC.

J is TRBJ1-2 and V is TRBV7-6; 8 bases are shared with TRBD1. Germline V gene sequence: CDR1 SGHVS, CDR2 FNYEAQ. There are 14 residues in the CDR3. Germline trimming cut 5 bases from V and 6 bases from J; bases unmatched to any gene: 8. For the CDR3, the DNA is TGTGCCAGCAGCCCCGCTGGACAGGGCGATGGCTACACCTTC. Encoded protein: CASSPAGQGDGYTF.

This chain connects TRBV28 to TRBJ1-4; no firm D call. Trimming left V 5 bases short and J 0 bases short, with 10 bases between. Germline CDR1 MDHEN, CDR2 SYDVKM. The CDR3 consists of 15 residues. The CDR3 DNA reads TGTGCCAGCAGTATGACACCTGCAACTAATGAAAAACTGTTTTTT. This sequence encodes CASSMTPATNEKLFF.